Sequencing of this TCR beta chain was carried out in a study of T cells in women clearing cervical HPV infection. Background on the study: For cases, blood was sampled a median 149 days after lesion detection, interquartile range roughly 80 to 230 days. Study-wide results and caveats: Effector/memory and HPV-specific T cells were not isolated, and association timing is unknown.

Genomic DNA, averaging about 1,100 ng per sample, yielded TCR beta CDR3 via immunoSEQ. Data came from immunoSEQ multiplex PCR; TCRdb stores just in-frame clones and leaves some out. This sample lists roughly 29,000 clones; its ten largest clones have approximately 3%. CDR1 is GTSNPN and CDR2 is SVGIG in the germline V gene (reference sequence). The CDR3 is 15 residues long. After removal of 3 bases from V and 5 bases from J, the junction contained 9 bases not matched to a gene. With respect to this clone: Its antigen is not identified. The missing CDR3 end, 3 residues past where the read stops, is filled in from the germline J gene.

The chain couples TRBV30 to TRBJ2-5; 10 bases align to TRBD1. The clonotype was recovered from a woman between 18 and 70 years old with a cervical HPV16 infection that either progressed to CIN3+ or cleared (not recorded which). The source material was blood buffy coat. CDR3 DNA, as far as it was read: TGTGCCTGGAGCACAGGACAGGGGGGTGTCGAGACC. Translation: CAWSTGQGGVET. Given in full, the CDR3 is CAWSTGQGGVETQYF.